This section outlines one TCR beta chain sequence together with its context. The data were taken from a study of blood T cell repertoires in COVID-19. Study-level background: Acute-phase and convalescent COVID-19 samples originated in the United States, Italy and Spain. The cDNA or gDNA used as material had been derived from T cells, B-cell-depleted T cells, or PBMCs.

This CDR3 region has 12 residues. Trimming at V came to 5 bases and at J to 10 bases, leaving 6 bases not matched to a gene. Participant-reported clinical history was the basis for cohort assignment. The repertoire was sequenced with immunoSEQ multiplex PCR; TCRdb's copy has only in-frame clones and lacks some. In the table there are about 270,000 clones, 85% to 90% of which are singletons. The chain has TRBV12-3 or TRBV12-4 and TRBJ1-1; TRBD1 matches at 8 bases. The sequenced material came from PBMCs or T cells enriched from blood (not recorded which). The sequence was obtained from a woman under 40 with acute COVID-19. As DNA, the CDR3 is TGTGCCAGCAGTCCAGACGACAGGGGAGCTTTCTTT. Amino acids: CASSPDDRGAFF.